Presented here are 23 T cell receptor beta chains from one specimen sequenced in a study of CD8 T cells in Susac syndrome. The RNA, roughly 0.45 to 1 ug, was put through reverse transcription using random hexamers. TCRdb processed the immunoSEQ multiplex PCR reads anew with MiXCR; each CDR3 protein has one entry. In the table there are approximately 70,000 distinct CDR3 sequences, 96% of which are singletons. Sequenced: CD4+ T cells from PBMCs. These receptors were obtained from a human donor with multiple sclerosis.

The chain employs TRBV5-1 and TRBJ2-2; D ambiguous. The CDR3 covers 15 residues. Per germline, CDR1 SGHRS and CDR2 YFSETQ. V lost 0 bases and J lost 1, with 7 bases in between. The chain's CDR3 is CASSLGALNTGELFF. CDR3 in DNA: TGCGCCAGCAGCTTGGGGGCACTGAACACCGGGGAGCTGTTTTTT. Using reference TRBV5-1 and TRBJ2-2 for the parts outside the CDR3, the full variable domain is KAGVTQTPRYLIKTRGQQVTLSCSPISGHRSVSWYQQTPGQGLQFLFEYFSETQRNKGNFPGRFSGRQFSNSRSEMNVSTLELGDSALYLCASSLGALNTGELFFGEGSRLTVL.

A single count supports this clonotype. The gene calls are TRBV29-1 and TRBJ2-5; D gene uncertain. The V end was cut by 5 bases, the J end by 3 bases, with 13 bases between. Germline V CDR1 and CDR2: SQVTM, ANQGSEA. The CDR3 totals 13 residues. In DNA, the CDR3 is TGCAGCGTTCTATTAGGGTCCAAAGAGACCCAGTACTTC. Translating it yields CSVLLGSKETQYF.

The chain combines TRBV5-1 with TRBJ2-1; 9 positions match TRBD2. Germline lookup yields CDR1 SGHRS and CDR2 YFSETQ. Germline trimming cut 1 base from V and 4 bases from J; bases unmatched to any gene: 6. The CDR3 sequence is 16 residues long. CDR3 residues: CASSLSSSGAYNEQFF. The CDR3 coding sequence is TGCGCCAGCAGCTTGTCGTCTAGCGGGGCTTACAATGAGCAGTTCTTC.

This chain uses TRBV11-3 with TRBJ1-5; 7 positions agree with TRBD1. V was pared by 0 bases and J by 4 bases, with 6 bases of the junction left unmatched. Germline loops: CDR1 SGHNT, CDR2 YENEEA. CDR3 length: 16 residues. This chain's CDR3 is CASSLEGPGQNQPQHF. In nucleotides, the CDR3 is TGTGCCAGCAGCTTAGAAGGGCCGGGACAGAATCAGCCCCAGCATTTT.

The V call is TRBV25-1, the J call TRBJ2-2; possibly TRBD1 for D (5 bases). Germline V gene sequence: CDR1 MGHDK, CDR2 SYGVNS. The CDR3 extends over 14 amino acids. V lost 4 bases and J lost 1, with 7 bases in between. CDR3 sequence (DNA): TGTGCCAGCAGTGTTACAGGGAACACCGGGGAGCTGTTTTTT. It is translated as CASSVTGNTGELFF.

The chain has TRBV19 and TRBJ2-1, with TRBD1 matching over 9 bases. The CDR3 is 16 residues long. Per germline, CDR1 LNHDA and CDR2 SQIVND (reference sequence). The J segment lost 8 bases and the V segment lost 6 bases, leaving 14 bases of the junction unmatched. The CDR3 region is CASSSVRGQGLDEQFF. In DNA form, the CDR3 reads TGTGCCAGTAGCAGCGTTCGGGGACAGGGTTTGGATGAGCAGTTCTTC.

This chain links TRBV30 with TRBJ2-5, with 7 positions matching TRBD2. V trimming: 4 bases; J trimming: 5 bases; junction bases outside the gene matches: 4. The CDR3 has 12 amino acids. Per germline, CDR1 GTSNPN and CDR2 SVGIG (reference sequence). The CDR3 reads CAWTRGGETQYF. Here the CDR3 DNA reads TGTGCCTGGACTAGGGGAGGGGAGACCCAGTACTTC. Looking up the rest from reference TRBV30 and TRBJ2-5 gives the full variable domain: SQTIHQWPATLVQPVGSPLSLECTVEGTSNPNLYWYRQAAGRGLQLLFYSVGIGQISSEVPQNLSASRPQDRQFILSSKKLLLSDSGFYLCAWTRGGETQYFGPGTRLLVL.

This chain links TRBV14 with TRBJ2-2, with D unresolved. The germline gives CDR1 SGHDN, CDR2 FVKESK. The V and J ends lost 0 bases and 0 bases respectively, with 8 bases between them. The CDR3 runs 16 residues. In DNA form, the CDR3 reads TGTGCCAGCAGCCAAGAATCCCCAGCGAACACCGGGGAGCTGTTTTTT. Amino acids: CASSQESPANTGELFF.

The chain couples TRBV12-3 or TRBV12-4 to TRBJ1-6; 7 nucleotides agree with TRBD1. This CDR3 contains 14 residues. J gave up 9 bases and V 6 bases, and 8 bases lay outside the gene matches. CDR3 nucleotide sequence: TGTGCCAGCAGGGCCGGGACAGTAGGTTCACCCCTCCACTTT. Protein sequence: CASRAGTVGSPLHF.

The J gene is TRBJ2-3, the V gene TRBV6-1; tentatively, D is TRBD2 (6 bases). The germline gives CDR1 MNHNS, CDR2 SASEGT. Trimming took off 6 bases at V and 6 bases at J, with 22 bases between the two ends. The CDR3 has 16 residues. CDR3 protein: CASSSRGTKRGDTQYF. As DNA, the CDR3 is TGTGCCAGCAGCAGCCGCGGGACCAAACGGGGGGATACGCAGTATTTT.

The V call is TRBV30, the J call TRBJ1-1; TRBD1 aligns across 8 bases. With V trimmed by 5 bases and J by 4 bases, 6 bases remained unmatched. The germline V gene has CDR1 GTSNPN and CDR2 SVGIG (reference sequence). The CDR3 covers 13 residues. The CDR3: CAWFPTGGTEAFF. DNA of the CDR3: TGTGCCTGGTTCCCTACAGGGGGCACTGAAGCTTTCTTT.

J is TRBJ2-7 and V is TRBV7-9; D might be TRBD1 or TRBD2, each matching 5 bases. Per the germline V gene, CDR1 is SEHNR and CDR2 is FQNEAQ (reference sequence). The length of the CDR3 is 14 residues. The V and J ends lost 4 bases and 7 bases respectively, with 17 bases between them. As DNA, the CDR3 is TGTGCCAGCAGCTCCTGGGACGGCCTTGGGGAGCAGTACTTC. Protein: CASSSWDGLGEQYF.

V gene TRBV29-1 combines with J gene TRBJ1-1, with 7 bases identical to TRBD1. This CDR3 comprises 14 residues. Germline V gene data show CDR1 as SQVTM and CDR2 as ANQGSEA. With V trimmed by 4 bases and J by 1 base, 6 bases remained unmatched. CDR3 sequence reads: CSVAYRGQNTEAFF. DNA of the CDR3: TGCAGCGTTGCCTACAGGGGCCAGAACACTGAAGCTTTCTTT.

The V gene is TRBV7-9, the J gene TRBJ2-7; 7 positions match TRBD1. CDR1 SEHNR and CDR2 FQNEAQ come from the germline V gene (reference sequence). J gave up 3 bases and V 3 bases, and 8 bases lay outside the gene matches. This CDR3 is 15 amino acids long. CDR3: CASSLPGQPNYEQYF. CDR3 in DNA: TGTGCCAGCAGCTTGCCGGGACAGCCGAACTACGAGCAGTACTTC.

The chain links TRBV5-4 to TRBJ1-6; 7 bases are shared with TRBD1. The CDR3 totals 15 residues. V shed 4 bases and J 8 bases; nucleotides not matched to a gene: 9. The germline V gene has CDR1 SGHNT and CDR2 YYREEE (reference sequence). CDR3 DNA sequence: TGTGCCAGCAGCCTGGACGGGACAGACGATTCACCCCTCCACTTT. Residues: CASSLDGTDDSPLHF.

The CDR3 bases are TGTGCCAGCAGTTTTCGGACAGGGTCTGGAAACACCATATATTTT. The encoded protein is CASSFRTGSGNTIYF. The rearrangement links TRBV12-3 or TRBV12-4 to TRBJ1-3, with 8 bases aligning to TRBD1. J was trimmed by 1 base and V by 3 bases; bases with no gene match: 2. The CDR3 extends over 15 amino acids.

The chain is built from TRBV2 and TRBJ2-2; weak D call: TRBD1 (5 bases). Germline CDR1 SNHLY, CDR2 FYNNEI. This CDR3 has 15 amino acids. The V end lost 2 bases, the J end lost 1 base, and 8 bases lay between the germline ends. The CDR3 nucleotides are TGTGCCAGCAGTGAAATCAGGGTGAACACCGGGGAGCTGTTTTTT. This translates into CASSEIRVNTGELFF.

The rearrangement links TRBV3-1 to TRBJ1-2; no clear D. Germline lookup yields CDR1 LGHDT and CDR2 YNNKEL (reference sequence). V was shortened by 4 bases and J by 4 bases, with 13 bases between the two germline ends. This CDR3 has 14 residues. CDR3: CASSPRRPPYGYTF. The DNA for the CDR3 is TGTGCCAGCAGCCCCCGGCGGCCCCCCTATGGCTACACCTTC.

The chain joins TRBV5-1 to TRBJ2-5, with 7 bases lining up with TRBD1. The CDR3 is made up of 15 amino acids. Germline V CDR1 and CDR2: SGHRS, YFSETQ. V was clipped by 1 base and J by 2 bases; unmatched bases: 5. Written as DNA, the CDR3 is TGCGCCAGCAGCTTGATCATGGGACAGCAAGAGACCCAGTACTTC. Protein product: CASSLIMGQQETQYF.

CDR3 region: CSVGDRDQPQHF. For the CDR3, the DNA is TGCAGCGTCGGGGACAGGGATCAGCCCCAGCATTTT. This chain connects TRBV29-1 to TRBJ1-5; TRBD1 matches 9 bases. The length of the CDR3 is 12 residues. Germline V gives CDR1 SQVTM, CDR2 ANQGSEA. V shed 6 bases, J shed 5 bases, and the junction held 2 bases outside the gene matches.

This sequence joins TRBV28 and TRBJ1-1, with 7 bases identical to TRBD1. V dropped 9 bases and J dropped 6; count of bases not matched to a gene: 13. CDR1 MDHEN and CDR2 SYDVKM come from the germline V gene. The CDR3 extends over 14 amino acids. As DNA, the CDR3 is TGTGCCAGTCAGAGGGGGCCGCGGTATCCTGAAGCTTTCTTT. This translates into CASQRGPRYPEAFF.

The chain employs TRBV2 and TRBJ2-5, with D possibly being TRBD1 (5 bases). Per the germline V gene, CDR1 is SNHLY and CDR2 is FYNNEI. The V end lost 6 bases, the J end lost 5 bases, and 19 bases lay between the germline ends. The CDR3 has 15 residues. CDR3 in amino acids: CASREQGKGLETQYF. CDR3 in DNA: TGTGCCAGCAGGGAGCAGGGAAAGGGGTTGGAGACCCAGTACTTC.

This chain joins TRBV12-3 or TRBV12-4 and TRBJ2-7, with no clear D. The CDR3 is made up of 10 amino acids. V lost 3 bases, J lost 9 bases, and 6 bases lay in between. This CDR3 reads CASSFNWQYF. CDR3 bases: TGTGCCAGCAGTTTCAATTGGCAGTACTTC.